A selection of T cell receptor beta chains follows, all from one sample in a study of spatial heterogeneity in lung cancer. TCRdb ran MiXCR on the 5' RACE reads and lists one entry per CDR3 protein. The sample holds around 45,000 distinct CDR3 sequences, about 23% seen once. The sequencing here drew on PBMCs, taken at follow-up. These receptor sequences come from a female donor with early-stage non-small cell lung cancer. The conserved cysteine and the conserved F or W are not part of the CDR3 here. D genes are given only for firm matches.

j_gene	v_gene	d_gene	CDR3aa
TRBJ2-4	TRBV7-9	.	ASTTNRGRDIQY
TRBJ2-1	TRBV18	TRBD2	ASSPLTSGSSYNEQF
TRBJ2-1	TRBV4-2	TRBD2	ASSQLLAGGVNEQF
TRBJ2-3	TRBV5-1	TRBD2	ASSLGTSLHTQY
TRBJ2-5	TRBV5-1	.	ASSARDARGETQY
TRBJ2-1	TRBV20-1	TRBD2	SAVPPPAGDNEQF
TRBJ2-4	TRBV27	.	ASRGGYKNIQY
TRBJ1-2	TRBV7-9	TRBD1	ASSRQGMDYGYT
TRBJ2-1	TRBV21-1	.	ASTSGTYNEQF
TRBJ1-4	TRBV6-5	.	ASSSQAGRGKLF
TRBJ2-6	TRBV5-6	.	ASSLGPVEWDDLT
TRBJ1-5	TRBV19	TRBD1	ASSSPWDRVVYSNQPQH
TRBJ2-5	TRBV3-1	.	ASSLDQETQY